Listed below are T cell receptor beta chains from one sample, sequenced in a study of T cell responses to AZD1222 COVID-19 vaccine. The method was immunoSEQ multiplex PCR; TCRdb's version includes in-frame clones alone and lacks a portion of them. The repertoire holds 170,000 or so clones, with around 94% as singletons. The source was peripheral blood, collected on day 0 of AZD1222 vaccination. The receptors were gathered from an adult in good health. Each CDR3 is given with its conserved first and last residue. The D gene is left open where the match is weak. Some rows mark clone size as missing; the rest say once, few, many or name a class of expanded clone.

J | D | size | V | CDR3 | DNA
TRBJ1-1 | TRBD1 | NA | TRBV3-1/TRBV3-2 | CASSLVWARGVTEAFF | TGTGCCAGCAGCCTAGTTTGGGCCAGGGGGGTAACTGAAGCTTTCTTT
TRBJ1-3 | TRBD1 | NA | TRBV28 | CASSSIWTGGSWGNTIYF | TGTGCCAGCAGCTCAATCTGGACAGGCGGATCGTGGGGAAACACCATATATTTT
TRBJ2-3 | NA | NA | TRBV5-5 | CASSLTGTDPDTQYF | TGTGCCAGCAGCCTTACCGGGACGGATCCAGATACGCAGTATTTT
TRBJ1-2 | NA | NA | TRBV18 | CASSPLGEGANYGYTF | TGTGCCAGCTCACCACTTGGGGAAGGTGCTAACTATGGCTACACCTTC
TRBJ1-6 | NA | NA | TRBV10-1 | CASSLQYNSPLHF | TGCGCCAGCAGTCTACAGTATAATTCACCCCTCCACTTT
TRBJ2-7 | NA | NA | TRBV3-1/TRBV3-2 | CASSAGRGTYEQYF | TGTGCCAGCAGCGCGGGACGGGGGACCTACGAGCAGTACTTC
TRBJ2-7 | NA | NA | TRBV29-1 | CSAARGSEQYF | TGCAGCGCCGCCAGAGGGTCCGAGCAGTACTTC
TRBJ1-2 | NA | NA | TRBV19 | CASSIGGPYGYTF | TGTGCCAGTAGTATTGGTGGACCCTATGGCTACACCTTC
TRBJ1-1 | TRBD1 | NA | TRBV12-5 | CASGLGATGANTEAFF | TGTGCTAGTGGTTTGGGGGCGACAGGGGCGAACACTGAAGCTTTCTTT
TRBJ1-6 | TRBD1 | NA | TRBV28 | CASRQGINSPLHF | TGTGCCAGCAGACAGGGGATCAATTCACCCCTCCACTTT
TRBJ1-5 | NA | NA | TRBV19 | CASKLGSGGLQPQHF | TGTGCCAGTAAATTGGGGTCGGGGGGGCTTCAGCCCCAGCATTTT
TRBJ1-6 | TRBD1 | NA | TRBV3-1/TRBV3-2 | CASSQASLQGSNSPLHF | TGTGCCAGCAGCCAAGCCTCTCTACAGGGGAGCAATTCACCCCTCCACTTT
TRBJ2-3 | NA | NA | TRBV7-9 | CASSLVVTERRTDTQYF | TGTGCCAGCAGCTTAGTTGTCACAGAGAGGCGCACAGATACGCAGTATTTT
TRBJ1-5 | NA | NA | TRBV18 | CASSPRGGPHGNQPQHF | TGTGCCAGCTCACCACGGGGGGGCCCGCATGGAAATCAGCCCCAGCATTTT
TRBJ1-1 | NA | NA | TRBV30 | CAWSVAHGANTEAFF | TGTGCCTGGAGTGTAGCCCACGGGGCCAACACTGAAGCTTTCTTT
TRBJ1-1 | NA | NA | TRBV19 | CASSIKGYTEAFF | TGTGCCAGTAGTATAAAAGGGTACACTGAAGCTTTCTTT
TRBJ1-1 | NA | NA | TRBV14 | CASSSGGKGTNTEAFF | TGTGCCAGCAGCTCCGGGGGGAAGGGGACCAACACTGAAGCTTTCTTT
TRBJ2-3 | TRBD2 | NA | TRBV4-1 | CASSQEGGENPPDTQYF | TGCGCCAGCAGCCAAGAGGGAGGGGAAAATCCCCCAGATACGCAGTATTTT
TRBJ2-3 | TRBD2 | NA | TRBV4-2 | CASSQGSSGGTDTQYF | TGTGCCAGCAGCCAAGGGTCCAGCGGGGGGACAGATACGCAGTATTTT
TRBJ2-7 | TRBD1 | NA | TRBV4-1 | CASSDRTGRYEQYF | TGCGCCAGCAGCGATCGGACAGGGAGATACGAGCAGTACTTC
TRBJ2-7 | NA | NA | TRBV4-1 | CASSQETSHPYEQYF | TGCGCCAGCAGCCAAGAAACAAGTCATCCCTACGAGCAGTACTTC
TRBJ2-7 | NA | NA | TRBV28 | CASSFGSAGGHEQYF | TGTGCCAGCAGTTTTGGTTCGGCAGGTGGACACGAGCAGTACTTC
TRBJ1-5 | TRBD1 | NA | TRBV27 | CASSLRTGNQPQHF | TGTGCCAGCAGTTTGCGGACAGGGAATCAGCCCCAGCATTTT
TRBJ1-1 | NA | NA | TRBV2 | CASSASGSVVSMNTEAFF | TGTGCCAGCAGTGCAAGTGGGAGTGTTGTCTCCATGAACACTGAAGCTTTCTTT
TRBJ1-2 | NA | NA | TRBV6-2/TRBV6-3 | CASSFDRANYGYTF | TGTGCCAGCAGTTTTGACAGAGCTAACTATGGCTACACCTTC
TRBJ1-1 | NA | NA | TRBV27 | CARKGCGNTEAFF | TGTGCCAGGAAGGGGTGCGGGAACACTGAAGCTTTCTTT
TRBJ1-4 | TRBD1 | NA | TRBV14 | CASSHSTGRGLFF | TGTGCCAGCAGCCATTCGACAGGGCGAGGACTGTTTTTT
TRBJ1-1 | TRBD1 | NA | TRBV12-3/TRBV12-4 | CASSGQGWTEAFF | TGTGCCAGCAGCGGACAGGGTTGGACTGAAGCTTTCTTT
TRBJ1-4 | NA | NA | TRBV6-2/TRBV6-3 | CASSYSANEKLFF | TGTGCCAGCAGTTATTCGGCTAATGAAAAACTGTTTTTT
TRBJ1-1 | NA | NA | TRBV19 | CASSIEGVRTEAFF | TGTGCCAGTAGTATTGAGGGCGTGAGGACTGAAGCTTTCTTT
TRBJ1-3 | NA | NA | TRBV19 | CASSTPGSGNTIYF | TGTGCCAGTAGTACTCCAGGGTCTGGAAACACCATATATTTT
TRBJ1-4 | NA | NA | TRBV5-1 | CASSSTGETREKLFF | TGCGCCAGCAGCAGTACAGGAGAGACCCGTGAAAAACTGTTTTTT
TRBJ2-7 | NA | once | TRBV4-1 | CASSQDAFLQGNEQYF | TGCGCCAGCAGCCAAGATGCATTTCTTCAGGGAAACGAGCAGTACTTC
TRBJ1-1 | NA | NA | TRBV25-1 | CASSEQGFNTEAFF | TGTGCCAGCAGTGAACAGGGTTTTAACACTGAAGCTTTCTTT
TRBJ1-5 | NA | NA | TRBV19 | CASSIEGLGNQPQHF | TGTGCCAGTAGTATAGAGGGGCTGGGCAATCAGCCCCAGCATTTT
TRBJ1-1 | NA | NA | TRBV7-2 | CASSLPQGGFTEAFF | TGTGCCAGCAGCTTACCTCAGGGAGGATTCACTGAAGCTTTCTTT
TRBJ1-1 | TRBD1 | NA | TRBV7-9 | CASSYDRGYTEAFF | TGTGCCAGCAGTTATGACAGGGGGTACACTGAAGCTTTCTTT
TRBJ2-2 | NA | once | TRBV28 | CASSLRGGELFF | TGTGCCAGCAGTTTACGGGGCGGGGAGCTGTTTTTT
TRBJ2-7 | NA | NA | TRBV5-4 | CASSLEGYEQYF | TGTGCCAGCAGCTTGGAGGGTTACGAGCAGTACTTC
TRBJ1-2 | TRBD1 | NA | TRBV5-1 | CASSLPGQGSYGYTF | TGCGCCAGCAGCTTACCGGGACAGGGGAGCTATGGCTACACCTTC
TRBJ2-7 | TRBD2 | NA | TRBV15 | CATSMPSGGSYEQYF | TGTGCCACCAGCATGCCCAGCGGGGGTTCCTACGAGCAGTACTTC